This TCR beta chain was obtained from a study of shared clonotypes between healthy human individuals. It was at deep level that the assay was run. Produced via immunoSEQ multiplex PCR; TCRdb's table is partial and in-frame only. The sample includes approximately 1,500,000 clones, approximately 98% of them seen just once. The specimen was naive CD4+ T cells sorted from blood. Subset defined: CD45RA+ positively selected. The clonotype originates from a young man in good health.

CDR3: CASSVPGQLKETQYF. CDR3 DNA: TGTGCCAGCTCAGTTCCGGGACAGCTGAAAGAGACCCAGTACTTC. The rearrangement uses TRBV18 and TRBJ2-5, with TRBD1 identical over 7 bases. The CDR3 has 15 residues. V lost 5 bases, J lost 3 bases, and 9 bases stayed unmatched. Per the germline V gene, CDR1 is KGHSH and CDR2 is LQKENI.